Below are 30 T cell receptor beta chains sequenced from a single sample in a study of T cell changes during pregnancy in multiple sclerosis. The repertoire was sequenced with immunoSEQ multiplex PCR; TCRdb's copy has only in-frame clones and lacks some. The top ten clones hold about 2.5% of a sample with around 80,000 clones, around 92% of them seen once. The sample in question was peripheral blood, obtained before pregnancy. These receptors were obtained from a female donor with multiple sclerosis, enrolled in a pregnancy study.

This chain connects TRBV19 to TRBJ2-7, with TRBD1 as a possible D gene (5 bases). This CDR3 comprises 13 residues. Germline V gene sequence: CDR1 LNHDA, CDR2 SQIVND (reference sequence). V lost 1 base to trimming and J lost 3 bases, with 7 bases between them. The CDR3 nucleotides are TGTGCCAGTAGTATAGGGGGCCTCTACGAGCAGTACTTC. It yields the protein CASSIGGLYEQYF.

This chain connects TRBV7-2 to TRBJ2-1; 7 bases line up with TRBD1. The V gene's germline CDR1 is SGHTA and CDR2 FQGNSA. CDR3 size: 14 residues. V lost 5 bases to trimming and J lost 5 bases; unmatched junction nucleotides: 6. CDR3: CASSRRQGNNEQFF. CDR3 bases: TGTGCCAGCAGCCGCAGACAGGGTAACAATGAGCAGTTCTTC.

The chain is built from TRBV5-4 and TRBJ2-7; 9 bases map to TRBD2. Germline V gives CDR1 SGHNT, CDR2 YYREEE (reference sequence). Trimming cost V 4 bases and J 3 bases; bases outside gene matches: 8. The CDR3 is 15 amino acids. The CDR3 sequence: CASSPGGTSFYEQYF. CDR3 sequence (DNA): TGTGCCAGCAGCCCCGGTGGGACTAGCTTCTACGAGCAGTACTTC.

The genes are TRBV15 and TRBJ2-3, with D hard to call. Germline V gives CDR1 LNHNV, CDR2 YYDKDF (reference sequence). Trimming stripped 3 bases from V and 6 bases from J, with 13 bases between. There are 14 residues in the CDR3. The CDR3 is CATSRGRFGDTQYF. CDR3 in DNA: TGTGCCACCAGCAGGGGCAGGTTTGGGGATACGCAGTATTTT. The full variable domain, in which reference TRBV15 and TRBJ2-3 provide the parts outside the CDR3, is DAMVIQNPRYQVTQFGKPVTLSCSQTLNHNVMYWYQQKSSQAPKLLFHYYDKDFNNEADTPDNFQSRRPNTSFCFLDIRSPGLGDTAMYLCATSRGRFGDTQYFGPGTRLTVL.

J is TRBJ1-1 and V is TRBV2; tentative D call: TRBD1 (6 bases). This CDR3 is 14 amino acids long. CDR1 SNHLY and CDR2 FYNNEI come from the germline V gene. V lost 6 bases and J lost 4, with 15 bases in between. In nucleotides, the CDR3 is TGTGCCAGCAGACAACAGGGTTCGTTCACTGAAGCTTTCTTT. It encodes CASRQQGSFTEAFF.

The V and J genes are TRBV5-6 and TRBJ2-7, with TRBD1 identical over 8 bases. J was trimmed by 5 bases and V by 6 bases; bases with no gene match: 10. The length of the CDR3 is 14 residues. CDR1 and CDR2 from the germline V gene are SGHDT and YYEEEE. The CDR3 nucleotides read TGTGCCAGCACCAGGACAGGGACCACCAACGAGCAGTACTTC. It yields the protein CASTRTGTTNEQYF.

The chain recombines TRBV5-5 with TRBJ2-7; 8 bases match TRBD2. This CDR3 has 14 amino acids. The V gene end was trimmed by 5 bases and the J gene end by 1 base; junction bases not matched to a gene: 5. Germline V gene sequence: CDR1 SGHKS, CDR2 YYEKEE (reference sequence). CDR3 nucleotides: TGTGCCAGCAGAACACTAGCGGTGTCCTACGAGCAGTACTTC. Its protein product is CASRTLAVSYEQYF.

V and J are TRBV27 and TRBJ2-3, with 8 bases aligning to TRBD2. The germline V gene has CDR1 MNHEY and CDR2 SMNVEV (reference sequence). The CDR3 is made up of 16 amino acids. Trimming at V came to 2 bases and at J to 1 base, leaving 5 bases not matched to a gene. The CDR3 spells CASSLRSGSGTDTQYF. CDR3 coding DNA: TGTGCCAGCAGTTTACGAAGCGGGAGCGGCACAGATACGCAGTATTTT.

This rearrangement joins TRBV28 to TRBJ2-7; 7 bases align to TRBD1. The CDR3 consists of 17 residues. Looked up from germline, CDR1 is MDHEN and CDR2 is SYDVKM. With 1 base clipped from V and 0 bases from J, the junction kept 9 bases outside the gene matches. CDR3 DNA: TGTGCCAGCAGTTTATCATTAAGGGGGCTCAGCTCCTACGAGCAGTACTTC. Amino acids: CASSLSLRGLSSYEQYF.

The rearrangement joins TRBV5-4 to TRBJ2-1, with TRBD2 matching 13 bases. Germline CDR1 SGHNT, CDR2 YYREEE (reference sequence). V lost 4 bases and J lost 4; bases outside the gene matches: 11. CDR3 length: 18 residues. In DNA, the CDR3 is TGTGCCAGCAGCCTCTCTTGGACTAGCGGGAGAGGGTACAATGAGCAGTTCTTC. Its translation is CASSLSWTSGRGYNEQFF.

The CDR3 DNA follows: TGTGCCAGCAGCGCACAGGAACCCCTAAAACCCCTTAACTATGGCTACACCTTC. The encoded protein is CASSAQEPLKPLNYGYTF. The chain couples TRBV5-5 to TRBJ1-2; maybe TRBD1 (5 bases). Germline V lookup: CDR1 SGHKS, CDR2 YYEKEE (reference sequence). V lost 4 bases and J lost 1, with 23 bases in between. The length of the CDR3 is 18 residues.

This chain joins TRBV2 and TRBJ2-7, with 12 bases lining up with TRBD2. The V and J ends lost 2 bases and 7 bases, in that order; junction bases with no gene match: 6. The CDR3 length is 15 residues. Germline V gene lookup returns CDR1 SNHLY and CDR2 FYNNEI. CDR3 nucleotides: TGTGCCAGCAGTGAACCGACTAGCGGGAGACGGGAGCAGTACTTC. Residues: CASSEPTSGRREQYF. Using reference TRBV2 and TRBJ2-7 for the parts outside the CDR3, the full variable domain is EPEVTQTPSHQVTQMGQEVILRCVPISNHLYFYWYRQILGQKVEFLVSFYNNEISEKSEIFDDQFSVERPDGSNFTLKIRSTKLEDSAMYFCASSEPTSGRREQYFGPGTRLTVT.

J is TRBJ2-1 and V is TRBV7-9; 9 bases match TRBD2. Germline-derived CDR1 and CDR2 are SEHNR and FQNEAQ (reference sequence). The CDR3 sequence is 15 residues long. V was clipped by 3 bases and J by 2 bases; unmatched bases: 2. CDR3 region: CASSFIAGAYNEQFF. The CDR3 nucleotides read TGTGCCAGCAGCTTTATAGCGGGAGCCTACAATGAGCAGTTCTTC.

The CDR3 DNA is TGTGCCAGCACGCGGAGAACTGACGATGAGCAGTTCTTC. It is translated as CASTRRTDDEQFF. The rearrangement links TRBV9 to TRBJ2-1; no clear D gene. Trimming took off 6 bases at V and 8 bases at J, with 15 bases between the two ends. The CDR3 runs 13 residues. The germline V gene has CDR1 SGDLS and CDR2 YYNGEE.

The rearrangement uses TRBV28 and TRBJ2-7; D is possibly TRBD1 (7 bases). V lost 7 bases and J 1 base, leaving 26 bases between the germline ends. Germline CDR1 MDHEN, CDR2 SYDVKM. The CDR3 runs to 18 residues. CDR3 sequence: CASTSRLERGTASYEQYF. In DNA, the CDR3 is TGTGCCAGCACCTCCAGGTTAGAACGGGGGACAGCATCCTACGAGCAGTACTTC.

The chain employs TRBV6-6 and TRBJ1-1; D uncertain. V was shortened by 2 bases and J by 7 bases, with 11 bases between the two germline ends. CDR3 length: 13 amino acids. Germline assignment: CDR1 MNHNY and CDR2 SVGAGI (reference sequence). CDR3 nucleotides: TGTGCCAGCAGTTACAAGGGAGACCTTGAAGCTTTCTTT. Protein product: CASSYKGDLEAFF.

This rearrangement joins TRBV7-6 to TRBJ2-5; TRBD1 agrees at 10 bases. Germline values: CDR1 SGHVS, CDR2 FNYEAQ. This CDR3 comprises 14 residues. Trimming took 1 base from V and 4 from J; bases not matched to a gene: 0. CDR3 amino acids: CASSLGTGGETQYF. In DNA form, the CDR3 reads TGTGCCAGCAGCTTAGGGACAGGGGGAGAGACCCAGTACTTC.

The CDR3 nucleotides are TGTGCCAGCAGCTTGGGGACAGCTCTATATGGCTACACCTTC. Translating it yields CASSLGTALYGYTF. The chain has TRBV5-5 and TRBJ1-2; D may be TRBD1 (6 bases). Between the trimmed V and J ends, which lost 0 bases and 5 bases, there was a span of 11 bases. The CDR3 has 14 residues. Germline values: CDR1 SGHKS, CDR2 YYEKEE (reference sequence).

The J gene is TRBJ2-7, the V gene TRBV4-1, with 8 bases matching TRBD2. The CDR3 consists of 15 residues. CDR1 is MGHRA and CDR2 is YSYEKL in the germline V gene. Unmatched junction bases numbered 5, after V lost 1 base and J lost 3 bases. CDR3 coding DNA: TGCGCCAGCAGCCAAGGTGGACTAGCAGGCTACGAGCAGTACTTC. Amino acid sequence: CASSQGGLAGYEQYF.

This chain joins TRBV28 and TRBJ2-5; a weak D match, TRBD1 (5 bases). Trimming pared 3 bases from V and 5 bases from J, leaving 10 bases between. Germline values: CDR1 MDHEN, CDR2 SYDVKM. CDR3 size: 13 residues. This chain's CDR3 is CASSLPGLETQYF. CDR3 DNA: TGTGCCAGCAGTTTGCCAGGGCTGGAGACCCAGTACTTC. The variable domain in full, completed from reference TRBV28 and TRBJ2-5, reads DVKVTQSSRYLVKRTGEKVFLECVQDMDHENMFWYRQDPGLGLRLIYFSYDVKMKEKGDIPEGYSVSREKKERFSLILESASTNQTSMYLCASSLPGLETQYFGPGTRLLVL.

The rearrangement uses TRBV29-1 and TRBJ1-2, with 7 bases aligning to TRBD1. CDR3 length equals 14 residues. Germline-derived CDR1 and CDR2 are SQVTM and ANQGSEA. With V trimmed by 5 bases and J by 3 bases, 9 bases remained unmatched. CDR3 nucleotide sequence: TGCAGCGTTCGTAGAAGGGGACAGCACTATGGCTACACCTTC. The encoded protein is CSVRRRGQHYGYTF.

This chain joins TRBV7-9 and TRBJ1-4; a possible D gene is TRBD1 (5 bases). Trimming took 5 bases from V and 6 from J, leaving 16 bases between them. CDR3 length: 15 amino acids. Germline assignment: CDR1 SEHNR and CDR2 FQNEAQ (reference sequence). CDR3 bases: TGTGCCAGCAGCCAAAACCAAGGGGTTTATGAAAAACTGTTTTTT. Its translation: CASSQNQGVYEKLFF. Using reference TRBV7-9 and TRBJ1-4 for the parts outside the CDR3, the full variable domain is DTGVSQNPRHKITKRGQNVTFRCDPISEHNRLYWYRQTLGQGPEFLTYFQNEAQLEKSRLLSDRFSAERPKGSFSTLEIQRTEQGDSAMYLCASSQNQGVYEKLFFGSGTQLSVL.

This chain joins TRBV7-9 and TRBJ2-1; D is perhaps TRBD1 (5 bases). Trimming took 3 bases from V and 10 from J, leaving 13 bases between them. The CDR3 is 13 residues long. The germline CDR1 and CDR2 sequences are SEHNR and FQNEAQ (reference sequence). CDR3 region: CASSLVNRPEQFF. CDR3 nucleotide sequence: TGTGCCAGCAGCTTGGTGAACAGGCCAGAGCAGTTCTTC.

The chain carries TRBV7-2 and TRBJ2-3; no clear D. V was shortened by 5 bases and J by 2 bases, with 8 bases between the two germline ends. Germline CDR1 SGHTA, CDR2 FQGNSA. This CDR3 comprises 13 residues. CDR3 nucleotides: TGTGCCAGCAGCCCAGATAACACAGATACGCAGTATTTT. Translated, it gives CASSPDNTDTQYF.

The sample holds one count of this clone. The junction differs from germline at one of its ends, possibly a read error. The genes are TRBV7-7 and TRBJ2-1; TRBD2 agrees at 13 bases. Looked up from germline, CDR1 is SSHAT and CDR2 is FNYEAQ (reference sequence). The CDR3 has 18 amino acids. This CDR3 reads CASSSDPTSGRAYNEQFF. CDR3 DNA sequence: TGTGCTAGCAGCTCCGACCCTACTAGCGGGAGGGCCTACAATGAGCAGTTCTTC.

The genes are TRBV6-5 and TRBJ2-7; D uncertain. CDR3 size: 15 residues. Germline V gives CDR1 MNHEY, CDR2 SVGAGI. Trimming removed 0 bases from V and 2 bases from J, with 11 bases in between. The DNA of the CDR3 is TGTGCCAGCAGTTACTCTAGCTACCTGACCTACGAGCAGTACTTC. It encodes CASSYSSYLTYEQYF.

The chain uses TRBV5-6 and TRBJ2-7; D possibly corresponds to TRBD2 (5 bases). The germline V gene encodes CDR1 SGHDT and CDR2 YYEEEE. The CDR3 runs to 16 residues. V shed 4 bases and J shed 1 base, with 18 bases lying between them. The CDR3 DNA reads TGTGCCAGCAGCGCGTCAATGCGAGGGCCTTCCTACGAGCAGTACTTC. Residues: CASSASMRGPSYEQYF. The full variable domain, completed using reference TRBV5-6 and TRBJ2-7, is DAGVTQSPTHLIKTRGQQVTLRCSPKSGHDTVSWYQQALGQGPQFIFQYYEEEERQRGNFPDRFSGHQFPNYSSELNVNALLLGDSALYLCASSASMRGPSYEQYFGPGTRLTVT.

The CDR3 sequence: CASSPTGLTEAFF. For the CDR3, the DNA is TGTGCCAGCTCACCAACAGGGCTCACTGAAGCTTTCTTT. J is TRBJ1-1 and V is TRBV18, with a possible D match to TRBD1 (6 bases). V was trimmed by 2 bases and J by 4 bases, leaving 8 bases between them. CDR1 and CDR2 (germline): KGHSH, LQKENI. This CDR3 comprises 13 residues.

This sequence joins TRBV29-1 and TRBJ2-3, with 11 bases matching TRBD2. Germline assignment: CDR1 SQVTM and CDR2 ANQGSEA. Trimming removed 6 bases from V and 3 bases from J; junction bases left unmatched: 5. The CDR3 has 14 residues. The CDR3 protein is CSVCGTSGTDTQYF. The CDR3 nucleotides read TGCAGCGTATGCGGGACTAGCGGTACAGATACGCAGTATTTT.

The chain has TRBV18 and TRBJ1-2; 7 nucleotides line up with TRBD1. CDR1 is KGHSH and CDR2 is LQKENI in the germline V gene. V lost 2 bases, J lost 6 bases, and 9 bases stayed unmatched. CDR3 length: 15 residues. CDR3 in DNA: TGTGCCAGCTCACCAGTGAAGGGGGCGTCTGATGGCTACACCTTC. This codes for CASSPVKGASDGYTF.